This T cell receptor beta chain came from a study of T-cell reconstitution after alpha-beta-depleted transplantation in children. This clonotype has only one observation. A much larger clone differs by one base, so this may be a read error. This CDR3 is built from 15 residues. J was trimmed by 9 bases and V by 4 bases; bases with no gene match: 9. The V gene's germline CDR1 is SGHVS and CDR2 FNYEAQ. Unique molecular identifiers were incorporated into the prepared TCRbeta library. TCRdb called the PCR reads again in MiXCR, with one record for every CDR3 protein. The table has approximately 640,000 distinct CDR3 sequences, roughly 15% seen once; the top ten hold approximately 1%.

The sample consisted of PBMCs from the stem cell graft donor, taken from the stem cell graft. The chain links TRBV7-6 to TRBJ2-1; TRBD2 matches at 10 bases. The source of this sequence is a human donor who donated a stem cell graft to a child with acute myeloid leukemia. CDR3 loop: CASSWGTSVIGEQFF. The CDR3 DNA reads as TGTGCCAGCAGCTGGGGGACTAGCGTGATAGGTGAGCAGTTCTTC.